This T cell receptor (beta chain) was recovered during a study of cytomegalovirus exposure and HLA in healthy donors. Study-wide background: Early released data had around 89 million unique TCRs, all coming from HLA-typed donors.

The PCR was carried out with 60 Vbeta primers and 13 Jbeta primers. Profiling relied on immunoSEQ multiplex PCR, and the TCRdb table lists in-frame clones only, not all of them. Its listing shows about 130,000 clones. Remarks on this clone: What it binds is not known.

Study findings and constraints: A later analysis linked around 15,000 TCR beta sequences to HLA alleles at 0.05 false discovery rate.

CDR1 is MNHEY, CDR2 SMNVEV, per germline (reference sequence). Trimming took 5 bases from V and 0 from J, leaving 11 bases between them. There are 15 residues in the CDR3. This receptor was identified in a man aged 25-40 years in good health and CMV-seronegative. Material: PBMCs. The chain carries TRBV27 and TRBJ1-3, with D unresolved. This chain's CDR3 is CASSPHPSSGNTIYF. The CDR3 DNA reads TGTGCCAGCAGTCCCCACCCTAGCTCTGGAAACACCATATATTTT.